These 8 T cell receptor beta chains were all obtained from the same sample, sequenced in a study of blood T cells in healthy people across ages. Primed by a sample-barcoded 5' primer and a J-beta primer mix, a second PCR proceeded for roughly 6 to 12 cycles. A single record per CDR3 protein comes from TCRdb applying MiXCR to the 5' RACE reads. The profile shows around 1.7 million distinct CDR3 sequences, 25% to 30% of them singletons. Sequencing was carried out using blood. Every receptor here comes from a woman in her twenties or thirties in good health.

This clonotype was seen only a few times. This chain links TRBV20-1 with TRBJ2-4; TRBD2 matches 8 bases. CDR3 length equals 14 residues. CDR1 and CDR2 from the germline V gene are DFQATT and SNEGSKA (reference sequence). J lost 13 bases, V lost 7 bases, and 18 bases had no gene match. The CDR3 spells CSVPSGSLINEQYF. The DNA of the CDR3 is TGCAGTGTCCCGAGCGGGAGTTTAATCAATGAGCAGTACTTC.

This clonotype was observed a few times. CDR3 sequence: CASSISGYNEQFF. DNA for the CDR3: TGTGCCAGCAGTATAAGCGGGTACAATGAGCAGTTCTTC. The rearrangement joins TRBV7-8 to TRBJ2-1, with a weak D call TRBD2 (6 bases). CDR3 size: 13 residues. Looked up from germline, CDR1 is SGHVS and CDR2 is FQNEAQ. Deletions cut 6 bases from V and 4 bases from J, with 10 bases between.

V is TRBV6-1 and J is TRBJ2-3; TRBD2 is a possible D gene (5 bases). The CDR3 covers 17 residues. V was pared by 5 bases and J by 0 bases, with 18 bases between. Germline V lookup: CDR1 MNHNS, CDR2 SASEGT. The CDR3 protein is CASSTRAWAESTDTQYF. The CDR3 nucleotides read TGTGCCAGCAGTACGAGGGCTTGGGCAGAAAGCACAGATACGCAGTATTTT.

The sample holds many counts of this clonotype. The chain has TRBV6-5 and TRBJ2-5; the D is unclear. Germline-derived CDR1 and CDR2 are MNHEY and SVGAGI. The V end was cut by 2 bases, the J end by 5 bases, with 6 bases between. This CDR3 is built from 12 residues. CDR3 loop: CASSYPSETQYF. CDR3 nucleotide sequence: TGTGCCAGCAGTTACCCGTCGGAGACCCAGTACTTC.

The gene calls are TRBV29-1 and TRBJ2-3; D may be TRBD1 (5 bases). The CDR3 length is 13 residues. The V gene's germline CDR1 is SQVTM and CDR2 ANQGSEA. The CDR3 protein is CNAPTASTDTQYF. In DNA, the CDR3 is TGCAACGCCCCGACAGCTAGCACAGATACGCAGTATTTT.

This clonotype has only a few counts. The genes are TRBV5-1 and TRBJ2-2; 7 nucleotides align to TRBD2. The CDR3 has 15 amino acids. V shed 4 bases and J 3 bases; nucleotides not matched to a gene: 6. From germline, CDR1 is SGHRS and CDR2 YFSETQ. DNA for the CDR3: TGCGCCAGCAGCAAAGCGGGGTGCGACACCGGGGAGCTGTTTTTT. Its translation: CASSKAGCDTGELFF.

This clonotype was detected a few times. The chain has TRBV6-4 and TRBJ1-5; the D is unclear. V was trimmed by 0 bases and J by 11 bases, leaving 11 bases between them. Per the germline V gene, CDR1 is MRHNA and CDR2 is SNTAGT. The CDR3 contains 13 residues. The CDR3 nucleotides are TGTGCCAGCAGTGACTCAATAGGTGGGACCCAGCATTTT. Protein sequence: CASSDSIGGTQHF.

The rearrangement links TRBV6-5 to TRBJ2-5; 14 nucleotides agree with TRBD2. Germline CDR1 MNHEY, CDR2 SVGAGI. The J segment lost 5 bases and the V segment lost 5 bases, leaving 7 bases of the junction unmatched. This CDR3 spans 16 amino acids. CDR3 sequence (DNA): TGTGCCAGCAGTCAACCCGGGACTAGCGGGAGTGAGACCCAGTACTTC. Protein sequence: CASSQPGTSGSETQYF.